Presented here are 26 T cell receptor beta chains from one specimen sequenced in a study of T cell repertoires in cytomegalovirus infection. Their antigens are not known. TCRdb independently ran MiXCR on the reads; one entry per CDR3 protein. The table shows approximately 990,000 distinct CDR3 sequences, with about 33% occurring only once. Source: cultured CD8+ T cells from PBMCs, taken from culture after CMV antigen stimulation. All receptors come from a human donor in good health (CMV status not recorded). Some clones in this sample may be carry-over from other donors' samples.

This clonotype has more than one count but fewer than ten. The chain has TRBV5-1 and TRBJ1-2, with 9 bases matching TRBD1. The CDR3 loop spans 15 amino acids. V lost 4 bases and J lost 6; bases outside the gene matches: 10. Germline V lookup: CDR1 SGHRS, CDR2 YFSETQ. The CDR3 DNA sequence: TGCGCCAGCAGCGGCGGACAGGGGCCTTCTCATGGCTACACCTTC. Amino acid sequence: CASSGGQGPSHGYTF.

This clonotype was recorded a few times. The CDR3 nucleotides are TGCGCCAGCAGCGAAAGTCGACAGGGATTTTCGTACGAGCAGTACTTC. Amino acids: CASSESRQGFSYEQYF. The chain links TRBV4-1 to TRBJ2-7, with 7 bases matching TRBD1. V was pared by 5 bases and J by 4 bases, with 14 bases of the junction left unmatched. This CDR3 has 16 residues. Per germline, CDR1 MGHRA and CDR2 YSYEKL.

This clonotype appeared many times. The rearrangement uses TRBV6-2 or TRBV6-3 and TRBJ1-1; D is ambiguous. V was pared by 2 bases and J by 2 bases, with 9 bases between. This CDR3 has 14 residues. CDR1 MNHEY and CDR2 SVGEGT come from the germline V gene. The CDR3 sequence: CASSYGPGNTEAFF. CDR3 DNA sequence: TGTGCCAGCAGTTACGGCCCGGGTAACACTGAAGCTTTCTTT.

Ten or more counts support this clonotype. The V gene is TRBV7-6, the J gene TRBJ2-7, with D perhaps TRBD1 (6 bases). V lost 5 bases and J 5 bases, leaving 16 bases between the germline ends. Looked up from germline, CDR1 is SGHVS and CDR2 is FNYEAQ. The CDR3 has 14 residues. CDR3 sequence (DNA): TGTGCCAGCAGCGCCCGGGACACCCTCCACGAGCAGTACTTC. Translated: CASSARDTLHEQYF.

The chain combines TRBV7-9 with TRBJ1-4; 7 nucleotides agree with TRBD1. Germline trimming cut 6 bases from V and 5 bases from J; bases unmatched to any gene: 9. The germline V gene encodes CDR1 SEHNR and CDR2 FQNEAQ (reference sequence). The CDR3 is 15 residues long. CDR3 nucleotides: TGTGCCAGCAGACCGGCGACAGGGTGGAATGAAAAACTGTTTTTT. This codes for CASRPATGWNEKLFF.

A few counts support this clonotype. J is TRBJ1-2 and V is TRBV7-9; D is ambiguous. V was pared by 5 bases and J by 1 base, with 8 bases between. This CDR3 spans 13 amino acids. Germline V gene lookup returns CDR1 SEHNR and CDR2 FQNEAQ (reference sequence). The CDR3: CASSPPSNYGYTF. The CDR3 coding sequence is TGTGCCAGCAGCCCTCCAAGTAACTATGGCTACACCTTC. Using reference TRBV7-9 and TRBJ1-2 for the parts outside the CDR3, the full variable domain is DTGVSQNPRHKITKRGQNVTFRCDPISEHNRLYWYRQTLGQGPEFLTYFQNEAQLEKSRLLSDRFSAERPKGSFSTLEIQRTEQGDSAMYLCASSPPSNYGYTFGSGTRLTVV.

This clonotype showed up many times. CDR3 sequence: CASTNGQAKNIQYF. In DNA form, the CDR3 reads TGTGCCAGCACCAATGGACAGGCCAAAAACATTCAGTACTTC. V gene TRBV6-2 or TRBV6-3 combines with J gene TRBJ2-4; perhaps TRBD1 as D (6 bases). The germline V gene encodes CDR1 MNHEY and CDR2 SVGEGT. V was trimmed by 7 bases and J by 1 base, leaving 11 bases between them. This CDR3 has 14 amino acids.

DNA for the CDR3: TGTGCCAGTAGTATGTCATTCACAGATACGCAGTATTTT. This encodes CASSMSFTDTQYF. The chain has TRBV19 and TRBJ2-3; D not resolved. Trimming cost V 3 bases and J 2 bases, with 6 bases left between them. Germline CDR1 LNHDA, CDR2 SQIVND (reference sequence). The CDR3 is 13 residues long.

The chain has TRBV7-9 and TRBJ2-1, with 12 bases aligning to TRBD2. CDR3 size: 16 residues. Germline CDR1 and CDR2: SEHNR and FQNEAQ (reference sequence). V was clipped by 6 bases and J by 4 bases; unmatched bases: 7. The DNA of the CDR3 is TGTGCCAGCAGGCAATCTAGCGGGGGGGCATACAATGAGCAGTTCTTC. It specifies CASRQSSGGAYNEQFF. Based on the CDR3 plus reference TRBV7-9 and TRBJ2-1, the full variable domain is DTGVSQNPRHKITKRGQNVTFRCDPISEHNRLYWYRQTLGQGPEFLTYFQNEAQLEKSRLLSDRFSAERPKGSFSTLEIQRTEQGDSAMYLCASRQSSGGAYNEQFFGPGTRLTVL.

This clonotype appeared a few times. This may be a read error, as it is one base from a much larger clone. V usage is TRBV7-2 and J usage is TRBJ2-1; perhaps TRBD1 as D (5 bases). The germline gives CDR1 SGHTA, CDR2 FQGNSA. This CDR3 has 12 amino acids. The V gene lost 10 bases and the J gene lost 8 bases, with 15 bases spanning the gap. The CDR3: CANRPRDYEQFF. The CDR3 DNA is TGTGCCAACAGGCCTAGGGATTATGAGCAGTTCTTC.

The rearrangement links TRBV6-6 to TRBJ2-1, with TRBD2 as a possible D gene (7 bases). The germline CDR1 and CDR2 sequences are MNHNY and SVGAGI (reference sequence). V lost 1 base and J 7 bases, leaving 14 bases between the germline ends. The CDR3 totals 15 residues. The CDR3 DNA reads as TGTGCCAGCAGTTACTTGATACAGGGAGGGAATGAGCAGTTCTTC. It specifies CASSYLIQGGNEQFF.

This clonotype appeared a few times. The genes are TRBV7-2 and TRBJ2-7, with 7 bases that match TRBD1. Germline V CDR1 and CDR2: SGHTA, FQGNSA. The CDR3 is 15 amino acids. With 5 bases clipped from V and 5 bases from J, the junction kept 12 bases outside the gene matches. The CDR3 bases are TGTGCCAGCAGCCAGGGGGTCACCCCTTGGGACGAGCAGTACGTC. Protein product: CASSQGVTPWDEQYV.

The chain has TRBV27 and TRBJ2-7; D is perhaps TRBD1 or TRBD2 (6 bases each). Per the germline V gene, CDR1 is MNHEY and CDR2 is SMNVEV (reference sequence). Trimming shortened V by 8 bases and J by 3 bases, and 14 bases separated the two germline ends. The CDR3 length is 13 residues. CDR3 region: CASRGQGFYEQYF. The CDR3 DNA is TGTGCCAGCCGGGGGCAGGGGTTCTACGAGCAGTACTTC.

This chain's CDR3 is CASSLGQGPNTEAFF. For the CDR3, the DNA is TGCGCCAGCAGCTTGGGGCAGGGACCGAACACTGAAGCTTTCTTT. The chain links TRBV5-1 to TRBJ1-1, with a tentative D call TRBD1 (5 bases). Germline-derived CDR1 and CDR2 are SGHRS and YFSETQ. The CDR3 has 15 amino acids. V dropped 0 bases and J dropped 1 base, with 10 bases sitting between them.

The chain employs TRBV27 and TRBJ2-1, with 8 bases identical to TRBD2. The CDR3 runs 17 residues. Unmatched junction bases numbered 9, after V lost 3 bases and J lost 2 bases. CDR1 and CDR2 (germline): MNHEY, SMNVEV (reference sequence). The CDR3 DNA is TGTGCCAGCAGTTTCGTTGGGGCGGGGGGACCCTACAATGAGCAGTTCTTC. It codes for CASSFVGAGGPYNEQFF.

V usage is TRBV19 and J usage is TRBJ2-1; 7 bases fit TRBD2. The CDR3 has 16 residues. Germline V gene sequence: CDR1 LNHDA, CDR2 SQIVND (reference sequence). The junction had 5 bases not matched to a gene; V was cut back by 0 bases and J by 3 bases. The CDR3 coding sequence is TGTGCCAGTAGTATAGAGGCTAGCGGATTCTACAATGAGCAGTTCTTC. As protein: CASSIEASGFYNEQFF.

The CDR3, as DNA: TGTGCCAGCAGACCCCGGGGGTACTATGGCTACACCTTC. It encodes CASRPRGYYGYTF. V and J are TRBV6-1 and TRBJ1-2; the D gene is possibly TRBD1 (5 bases). CDR1 is MNHNS, CDR2 SASEGT, per germline. V lost 6 bases and J 3 bases, leaving 11 bases between the germline ends. The CDR3 spans 13 residues.

The chain recombines TRBV7-4 with TRBJ1-1; D gene unclear. CDR1 and CDR2 (germline): SGHVT, SQSDAQ. Trimming removed 2 bases from V and 6 bases from J, with 10 bases in between. This CDR3 spans 13 amino acids. The CDR3 loop reads CASSLFGEAEAFF. The CDR3 bases are TGTGCCAGCAGCTTATTCGGGGAGGCTGAAGCTTTCTTT.

This clonotype was observed a few times. Sequence at one end of the junction differs from germline and may be a read error. The genes are TRBV14 and TRBJ2-5, with D possibly matching TRBD2 (5 bases). The CDR3 spans 15 residues. The V gene's germline CDR1 is SGHDN and CDR2 FVKESK. CDR3 in DNA: TGTGCCAGCAGCCACGCCTTGGAACTAGAAGAAACCCAGTACTTC. Protein: CASSHALELEETQYF.

The CDR3 DNA is TGTGCCAGCAGACGGGACAGGGTCAATGAGCAGTTCTTC. Translation gives CASRRDRVNEQFF. The chain recombines TRBV6-5 with TRBJ2-1, with TRBD1 identical over 9 bases. This CDR3 region has 13 residues. V shed 6 bases, J shed 6 bases, and the junction held 3 bases outside the gene matches. Germline-derived CDR1 and CDR2 are MNHEY and SVGAGI.

This sequence joins TRBV2 and TRBJ2-7; the D call may be TRBD1 or TRBD2 (5 bases each). The CDR3 contains 15 residues. Per germline, CDR1 SNHLY and CDR2 FYNNEI. Trimming took off 2 bases at V and 1 base at J, with 12 bases between the two ends. The CDR3 spells CASSETAGSSYEQYF. In nucleotides, the CDR3 is TGTGCCAGCAGTGAAACGGCAGGGAGTTCCTACGAGCAGTACTTC.

In its sample, this clonotype was seen many times. The DNA of the CDR3 is TGTGCCAGCAGCGGGACGGACTACGAGCAGTACTTC. This encodes CASSGTDYEQYF. J is TRBJ2-7 and V is TRBV7-8; perhaps D is TRBD1 or TRBD2 (5 bases each). V lost 5 bases, J lost 3 bases, and 8 bases lay in between. Germline V CDR1 and CDR2: SGHVS, FQNEAQ. The CDR3 totals 12 residues.

With regard to this clonotype: The missing conserved phenylalanine or tryptophan at the end of this CDR3 makes a read error likely. J is TRBJ2-1 and V is TRBV7-6, with TRBD2 identical over 7 bases. The CDR3 covers 18 residues. Germline lookup yields CDR1 SGHVS and CDR2 FNYEAQ. V trimming: 1 base; J trimming: 1 base; junction bases outside the gene matches: 10. The CDR3 is CASSLGATSGGSYNEQFL. CDR3 nucleotide sequence: TGTGCCAGCAGCTTAGGAGCTACGTCGGGGGGTTCCTACAATGAGCAGTTCTTA.

This clonotype was seen a handful of times. The V gene is TRBV6-5, the J gene TRBJ1-3; D perhaps matches TRBD1 (5 bases). The V and J ends lost 5 bases and 0 bases respectively, with 17 bases between them. CDR3 length: 17 amino acids. Germline values: CDR1 MNHEY, CDR2 SVGAGI. The CDR3 nucleotides are TGTGCCAGCAGTCAACTACAGGTGGACATCTCTGGAAACACCATATATTTT. This encodes CASSQLQVDISGNTIYF.

The V call is TRBV27, the J call TRBJ1-5; D gene unclear. V dropped 4 bases and J dropped 6 bases, with 13 bases sitting between them. The germline V gene has CDR1 MNHEY and CDR2 SMNVEV (reference sequence). CDR3 length equals 14 residues. Written as DNA, the CDR3 is TGTGCCAGCAGTTACAGACGTGGGTTTCAGCCCCAGCATTTT. As protein: CASSYRRGFQPQHF.

The gene calls are TRBV10-2 and TRBJ1-5, with TRBD1 identical over 9 bases. J gave up 3 bases and V 0 bases, and 15 bases lay outside the gene matches. This CDR3 has 20 residues. Germline CDR1 is WSHSY and CDR2 is SAAADI. The CDR3 DNA is TGCGCCAGCAGTGAGTCGACTCATGGGGACAGGGTGATTACCAATCAGCCCCAGCATTTT. Translating gives CASSESTHGDRVITNQPQHF.